This TCR beta chain was observed in a study of blood T cell repertoires in COVID-19. The overall study: Samples representing acute and convalescent COVID-19 were sourced from the United States, Italy and Spain. From T cells, B-cell-depleted T cells, or PBMCs came the material, which was cDNA or gDNA.

Using immunoSEQ multiplex PCR, the repertoire was profiled, and TCRdb retains in-frame clones only, with some absent. The table records approximately 97,000 clones, 85% of them present only once. The CDR3 has 16 residues. Looked up from germline, CDR1 is LNHDA and CDR2 is SQIVND (reference sequence). V was clipped by 5 bases and J by 2 bases, with 16 bases between them. This sequence joins TRBV19 and TRBJ1-3; D may be TRBD1 (5 bases). The sample taken for sequencing was peripheral blood. This TCR was sampled from a man older than 75 with acute or convalescent COVID-19. The CDR3 coding sequence is TGTGCCAGTAGTTCGCGACAGAGACCCCCTGGAAACACCATATATTTT. Amino acids: CASSSRQRPPGNTIYF.